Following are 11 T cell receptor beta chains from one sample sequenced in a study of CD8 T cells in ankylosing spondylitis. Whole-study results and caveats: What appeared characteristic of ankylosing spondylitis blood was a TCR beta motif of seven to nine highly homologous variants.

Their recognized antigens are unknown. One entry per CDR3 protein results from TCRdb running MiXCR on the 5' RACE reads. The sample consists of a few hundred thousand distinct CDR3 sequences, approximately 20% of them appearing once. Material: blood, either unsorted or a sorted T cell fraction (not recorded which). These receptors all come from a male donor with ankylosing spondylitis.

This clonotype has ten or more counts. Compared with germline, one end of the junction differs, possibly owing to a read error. This CDR3 reads CASSQDSKARFEKFF. The CDR3 DNA reads TGTGCCAGCAGCCAAGATTCAAAGGCCCGGTTTGAGAAGTTCTTC. The chain uses TRBV3-1 and TRBJ2-1; D call uncertain. The CDR3 contains 15 residues. The germline gives CDR1 LGHDT, CDR2 YNNKEL (reference sequence).

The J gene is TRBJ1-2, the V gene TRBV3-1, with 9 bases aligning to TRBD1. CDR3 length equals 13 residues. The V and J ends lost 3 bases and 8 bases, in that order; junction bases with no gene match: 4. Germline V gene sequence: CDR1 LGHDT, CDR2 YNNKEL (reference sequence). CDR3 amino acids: CASSHGDREGYTF. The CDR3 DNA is TGTGCCAGCAGCCATGGGGACAGGGAAGGCTACACCTTC.

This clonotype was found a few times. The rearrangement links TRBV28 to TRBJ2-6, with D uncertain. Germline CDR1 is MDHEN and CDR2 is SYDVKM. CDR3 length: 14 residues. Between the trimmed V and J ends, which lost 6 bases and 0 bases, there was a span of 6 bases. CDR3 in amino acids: CASRHPSGANVLTF. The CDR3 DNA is TGTGCCAGCAGACATCCCTCTGGGGCCAACGTCCTGACTTTC.

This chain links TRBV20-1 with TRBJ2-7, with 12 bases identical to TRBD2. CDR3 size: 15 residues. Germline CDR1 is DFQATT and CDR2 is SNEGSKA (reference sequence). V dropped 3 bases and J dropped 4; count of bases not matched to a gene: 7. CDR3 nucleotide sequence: TGCAGTGCTAGGCCTTCTAGCGGGAGGGGGTACGAGCAGTACTTC. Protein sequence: CSARPSSGRGYEQYF.

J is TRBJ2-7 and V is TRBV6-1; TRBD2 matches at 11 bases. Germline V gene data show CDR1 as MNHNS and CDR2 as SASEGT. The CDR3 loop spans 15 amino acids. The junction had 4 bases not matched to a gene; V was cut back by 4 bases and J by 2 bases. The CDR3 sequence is CASSGTSGPAYEQYF. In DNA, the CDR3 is TGTGCCAGCAGTGGGACTAGCGGGCCCGCCTACGAGCAGTACTTC.

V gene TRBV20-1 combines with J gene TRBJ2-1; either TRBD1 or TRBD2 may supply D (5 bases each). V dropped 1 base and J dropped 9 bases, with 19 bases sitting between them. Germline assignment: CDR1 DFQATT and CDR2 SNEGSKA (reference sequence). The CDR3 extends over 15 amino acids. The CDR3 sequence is CSARGPWDPRGEQFF. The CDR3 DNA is TGCAGTGCTAGAGGTCCCTGGGACCCCCGGGGTGAGCAGTTCTTC.

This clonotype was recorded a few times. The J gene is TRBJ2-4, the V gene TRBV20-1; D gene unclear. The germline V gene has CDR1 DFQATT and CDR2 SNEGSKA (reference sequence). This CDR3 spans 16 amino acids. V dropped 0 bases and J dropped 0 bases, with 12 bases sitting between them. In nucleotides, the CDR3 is TGCAGTGCTAGAGATCTTCGAGGCCAAGCCAAAAACATTCAGTACTTC. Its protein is CSARDLRGQAKNIQYF.

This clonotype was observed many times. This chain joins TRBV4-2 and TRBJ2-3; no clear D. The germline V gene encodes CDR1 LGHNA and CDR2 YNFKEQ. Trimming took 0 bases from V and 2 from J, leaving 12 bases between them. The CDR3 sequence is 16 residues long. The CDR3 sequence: CASSQEPRPFTDTQYF. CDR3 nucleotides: TGTGCCAGCAGCCAAGAACCCAGACCCTTCACAGATACGCAGTATTTT.

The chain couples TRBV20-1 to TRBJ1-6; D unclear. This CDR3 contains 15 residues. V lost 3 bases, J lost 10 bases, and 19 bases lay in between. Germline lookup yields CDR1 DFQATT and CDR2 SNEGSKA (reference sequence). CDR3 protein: CSASPKREAWSPLHF. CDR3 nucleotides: TGCAGTGCTAGTCCCAAAAGGGAGGCTTGGTCACCCCTCCACTTT.

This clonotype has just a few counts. CDR3 coding DNA: TGCAGTGAAAGAGGTCAAAGCACAGATACGCAGTATTTT. Amino acid sequence: CSERGQSTDTQYF. V is TRBV20-1 and J is TRBJ2-3; D is unresolved. The CDR3 is 13 residues long. The V and J ends lost 7 bases and 0 bases respectively, with 11 bases between them. CDR1 DFQATT and CDR2 SNEGSKA come from the germline V gene (reference sequence).

Written as DNA, the CDR3 is TGCAGCGTTGAGTGGCAGGGGATCTATGGCTACACCTTC. It codes for CSVEWQGIYGYTF. The chain carries TRBV29-1 and TRBJ1-2, with a tentative D call TRBD1 (6 bases). This CDR3 has 13 residues. Trimming pared 3 bases from V and 4 bases from J, leaving 12 bases between. Germline V lookup: CDR1 SQVTM, CDR2 ANQGSEA.